This T cell receptor beta chain was retrieved from a study of CD8 T cells in ankylosing spondylitis. This clonotype has just a few counts. TCRdb used MiXCR to reprocess the 5' RACE reads, holding one entry per CDR3 protein. The sample holds 25,000 to 35,000 distinct CDR3 sequences; nearly 5.5% are singletons and the top ten take approximately 1.7%. Germline lookup yields CDR1 SGDLS and CDR2 YYNGEE. V lost 8 bases to trimming and J lost 0 bases, with 16 bases between them. CDR3 length: 15 amino acids. What was sequenced was blood, either unsorted or a sorted T cell fraction (not recorded which). The V call is TRBV9, the J call TRBJ2-3, with a tentative D call TRBD2 (6 bases). The sequence was collected from a female donor with ankylosing spondylitis or in good health (not recorded which). As DNA, the CDR3 is TGTGCCAGTTCTCGTGGGGGGATTAGCACAGATACGCAGTATTTT. As protein: CASSRGGISTDTQYF.